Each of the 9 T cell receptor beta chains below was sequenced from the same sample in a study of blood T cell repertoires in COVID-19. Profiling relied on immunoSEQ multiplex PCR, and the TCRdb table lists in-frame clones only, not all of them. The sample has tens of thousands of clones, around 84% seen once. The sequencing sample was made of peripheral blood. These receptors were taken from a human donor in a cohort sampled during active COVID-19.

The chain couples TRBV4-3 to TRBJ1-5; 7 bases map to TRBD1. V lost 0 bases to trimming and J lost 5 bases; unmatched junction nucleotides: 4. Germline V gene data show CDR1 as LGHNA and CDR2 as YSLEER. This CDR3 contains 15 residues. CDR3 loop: CASSQDPGGDQPQHF. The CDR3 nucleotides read TGCGCCAGCAGCCAAGATCCAGGGGGTGATCAGCCCCAGCATTTT.

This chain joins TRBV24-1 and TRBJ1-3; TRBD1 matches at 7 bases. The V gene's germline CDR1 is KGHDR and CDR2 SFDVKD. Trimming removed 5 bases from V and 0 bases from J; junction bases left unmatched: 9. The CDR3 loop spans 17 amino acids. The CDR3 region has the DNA TGTGCCACCAGTGCCACTAGGGGACAGCCCTCTGGAAACACCATATATTTT. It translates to CATSATRGQPSGNTIYF.

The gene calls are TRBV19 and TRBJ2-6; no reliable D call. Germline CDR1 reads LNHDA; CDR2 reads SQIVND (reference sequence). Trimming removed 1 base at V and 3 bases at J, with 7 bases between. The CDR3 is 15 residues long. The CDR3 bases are TGTGCCAGTAGTATAGGTTGGAGTGGGGCCAACGTCCTGACTTTC. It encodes CASSIGWSGANVLTF.

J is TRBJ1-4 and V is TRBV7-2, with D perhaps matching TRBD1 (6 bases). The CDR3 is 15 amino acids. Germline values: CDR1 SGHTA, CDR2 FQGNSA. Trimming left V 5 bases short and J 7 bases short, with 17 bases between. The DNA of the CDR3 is TGTGCCAGCAGCCCCCGATATGGACAGTCTGAAAAACTGTTTTTT. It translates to CASSPRYGQSEKLFF.

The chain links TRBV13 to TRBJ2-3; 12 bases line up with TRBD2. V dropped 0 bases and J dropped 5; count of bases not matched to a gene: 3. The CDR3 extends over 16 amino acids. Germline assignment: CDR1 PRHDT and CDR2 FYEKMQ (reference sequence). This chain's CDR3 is CASSLGLAGGLDTQYF. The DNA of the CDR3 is TGTGCCAGCAGCTTAGGACTAGCGGGGGGATTAGATACGCAGTATTTT.

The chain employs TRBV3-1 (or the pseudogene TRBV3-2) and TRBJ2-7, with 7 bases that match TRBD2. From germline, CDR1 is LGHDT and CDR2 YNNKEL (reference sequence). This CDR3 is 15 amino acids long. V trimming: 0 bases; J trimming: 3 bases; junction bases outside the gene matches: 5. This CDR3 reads CASSQDWREIYEQYF. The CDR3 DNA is TGTGCCAGCAGCCAAGATTGGCGGGAGATCTACGAGCAGTACTTC.

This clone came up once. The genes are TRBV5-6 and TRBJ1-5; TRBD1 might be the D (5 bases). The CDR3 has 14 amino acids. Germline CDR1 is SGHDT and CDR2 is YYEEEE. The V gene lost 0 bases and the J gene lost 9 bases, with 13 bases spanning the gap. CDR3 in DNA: TGTGCCAGCAGCTTGGATCGGGGGTTGGGGCCCCAGCATTTT. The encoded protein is CASSLDRGLGPQHF.

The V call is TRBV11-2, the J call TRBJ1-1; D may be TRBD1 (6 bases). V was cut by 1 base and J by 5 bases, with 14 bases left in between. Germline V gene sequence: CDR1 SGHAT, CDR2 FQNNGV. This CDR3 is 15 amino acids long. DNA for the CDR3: TGTGCCAGCAGCTTAGGGGGGCGGACCGCAACTGAAGCTTTCTTT. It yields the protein CASSLGGRTATEAFF. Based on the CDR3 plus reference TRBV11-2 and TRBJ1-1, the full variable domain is EAGVAQSPRYKIIEKRQSVAFWCNPISGHATLYWYQQILGQGPKLLIQFQNNGVVDDSQLPKDRFSAERLKGVDSTLKIQPAKLEDSAVYLCASSLGGRTATEAFFGQGTRLTVV.

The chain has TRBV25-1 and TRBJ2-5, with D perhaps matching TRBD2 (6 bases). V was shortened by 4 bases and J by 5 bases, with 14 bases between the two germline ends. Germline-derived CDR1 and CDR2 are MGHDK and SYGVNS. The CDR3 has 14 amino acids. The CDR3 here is CASSGRSGGETQYF. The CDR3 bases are TGTGCCAGCAGTGGAAGGAGTGGGGGGGAGACCCAGTACTTC.